These 5 T cell receptor beta chains originate from one sample sequenced in a study of blood T cells in healthy people across ages. The authors ran a second PCR of roughly 6 to 12 cycles using a sample-barcoded 5' primer and a J-beta primer mix. MiXCR, applied by TCRdb to the 5' RACE reads, yields one record per CDR3 protein. This sample has some 890,000 distinct CDR3 sequences, with 29% found just once. These same data were also listed under a study on T cells of mothers and their children.

Sequencing was done on a sample of blood. The receptors originated from a woman aged 40 to 49 in good health.

The chain is built from TRBV7-9 and TRBJ1-2; D unclear. CDR1 and CDR2 (germline): SEHNR, FQNEAQ (reference sequence). This CDR3 has 11 residues. V lost 5 bases to trimming and J lost 10 bases, with 11 bases between them. The CDR3 DNA is TGTGCCAGCAGCCTCAGCCGGGACTACACCTTC. Translating gives CASSLSRDYTF.

This clonotype has a handful of counts. The chain is built from TRBV5-1 and TRBJ2-7; TRBD1 matches at 7 bases. The CDR3 is 17 amino acids. CDR1 and CDR2 (germline): SGHRS, YFSETQ. V shed 4 bases and J 2 bases; nucleotides not matched to a gene: 15. CDR3 in amino acids: CASSPLGETGNTYEQYF. The CDR3 DNA is TGCGCCAGCAGCCCCCTTGGGGAGACAGGGAACACCTACGAGCAGTACTTC.

This clonotype was seen repeatedly, ten times or more. This chain connects TRBV2 to TRBJ2-1, with D maybe TRBD1 (6 bases). V was pared by 7 bases and J by 4 bases, with 14 bases between. This CDR3 comprises 14 residues. In germline, CDR1 is SNHLY, CDR2 FYNNEI. Here the CDR3 DNA reads TGTGCCAGCAAGCGGCAGGGGCTTTACAATGAGCAGTTCTTC. This sequence encodes CASKRQGLYNEQFF.

The chain couples TRBV30 to TRBJ2-1; D possibly corresponds to TRBD1 (5 bases). Germline CDR1 and CDR2: GTSNPN and SVGIG (reference sequence). Deletions cut 5 bases from V and 0 bases from J, with 5 bases between. There are 12 residues in the CDR3. CDR3 coding DNA: TGTGCCTGGGACAGCTCCTACAATGAGCAGTTCTTC. Translating gives CAWDSSYNEQFF.

The chain recombines TRBV7-9 with TRBJ1-2; 7 bases are a match to TRBD1. The CDR3 has 16 amino acids. Germline V gene lookup returns CDR1 SEHNR and CDR2 FQNEAQ (reference sequence). V shed 4 bases, J shed 5 bases, and the junction held 13 bases outside the gene matches. This CDR3 is CASSSRDRVIEYGYTF. The CDR3 nucleotides read TGTGCCAGCAGCTCCCGCGACAGGGTCATTGAATATGGCTACACCTTC. Full variable domain (missing parts from reference TRBV7-9 and TRBJ1-2): DTGVSQNPRHKITKRGQNVTFRCDPISEHNRLYWYRQTLGQGPEFLTYFQNEAQLEKSRLLSDRFSAERPKGSFSTLEIQRTEQGDSAMYLCASSSRDRVIEYGYTFGSGTRLTVV.